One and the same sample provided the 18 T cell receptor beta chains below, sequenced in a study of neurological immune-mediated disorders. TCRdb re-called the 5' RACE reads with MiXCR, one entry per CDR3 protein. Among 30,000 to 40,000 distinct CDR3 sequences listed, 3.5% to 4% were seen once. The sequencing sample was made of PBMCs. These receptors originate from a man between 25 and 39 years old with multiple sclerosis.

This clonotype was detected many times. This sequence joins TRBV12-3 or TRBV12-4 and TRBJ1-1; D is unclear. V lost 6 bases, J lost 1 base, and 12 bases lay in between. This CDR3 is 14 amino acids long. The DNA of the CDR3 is TGTGCCAGCAGCCGAGGGCCACCGAACACTGAAGCTTTCTTT. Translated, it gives CASSRGPPNTEAFF.

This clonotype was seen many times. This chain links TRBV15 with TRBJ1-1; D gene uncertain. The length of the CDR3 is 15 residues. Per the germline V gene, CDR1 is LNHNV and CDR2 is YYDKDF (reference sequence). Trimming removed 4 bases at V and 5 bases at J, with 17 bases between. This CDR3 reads CATSILPALGTEAFF. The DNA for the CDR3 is TGTGCCACCAGCATACTTCCGGCCCTCGGGACTGAAGCTTTCTTT.

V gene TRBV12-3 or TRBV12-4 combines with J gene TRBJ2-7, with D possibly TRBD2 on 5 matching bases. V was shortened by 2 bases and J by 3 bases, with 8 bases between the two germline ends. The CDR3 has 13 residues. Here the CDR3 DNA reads TGTGCCAGCAGTTTATCGGGGATCTACGAGCAGTACTTC. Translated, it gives CASSLSGIYEQYF.

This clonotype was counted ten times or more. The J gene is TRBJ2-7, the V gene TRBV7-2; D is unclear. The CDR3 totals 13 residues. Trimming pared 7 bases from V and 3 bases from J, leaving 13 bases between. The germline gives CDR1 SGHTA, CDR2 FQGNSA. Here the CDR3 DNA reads TGTGCCAGCACCGACCCACAGATCTACGAGCAGTACTTC. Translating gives CASTDPQIYEQYF.

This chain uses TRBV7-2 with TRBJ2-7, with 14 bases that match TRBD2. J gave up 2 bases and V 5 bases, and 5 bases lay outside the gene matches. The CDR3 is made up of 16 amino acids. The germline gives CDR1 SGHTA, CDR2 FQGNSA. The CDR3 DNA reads TGTGCCAGCAGCGTATTGACTAGCGGGGGGGCCTACGAGCAGTACTTC. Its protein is CASSVLTSGGAYEQYF.

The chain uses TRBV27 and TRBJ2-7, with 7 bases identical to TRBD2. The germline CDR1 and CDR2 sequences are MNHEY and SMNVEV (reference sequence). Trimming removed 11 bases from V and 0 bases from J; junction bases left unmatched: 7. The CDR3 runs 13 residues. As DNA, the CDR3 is TGTGCCGGCGAAGCGGGGAGCTCCTACGAGCAGTACTTC. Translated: CAGEAGSSYEQYF.

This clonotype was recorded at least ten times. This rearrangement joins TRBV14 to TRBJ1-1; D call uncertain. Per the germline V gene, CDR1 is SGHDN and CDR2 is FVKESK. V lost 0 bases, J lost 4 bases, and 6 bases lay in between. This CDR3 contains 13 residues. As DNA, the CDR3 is TGTGCCAGCAGCCAAGACAGGCTCACTGAAGCTTTCTTT. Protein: CASSQDRLTEAFF.

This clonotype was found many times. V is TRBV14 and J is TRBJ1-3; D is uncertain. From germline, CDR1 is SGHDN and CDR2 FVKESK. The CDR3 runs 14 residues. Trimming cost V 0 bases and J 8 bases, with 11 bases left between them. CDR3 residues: CASSQDGPRDTIYF. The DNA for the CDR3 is TGTGCCAGCAGCCAAGATGGACCTAGGGACACCATATATTTT.

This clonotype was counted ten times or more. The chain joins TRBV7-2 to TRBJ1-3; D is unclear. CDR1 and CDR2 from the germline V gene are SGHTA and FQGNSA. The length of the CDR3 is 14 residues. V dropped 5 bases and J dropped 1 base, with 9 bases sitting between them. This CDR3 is CASSPRRSGNTIYF. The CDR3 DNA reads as TGTGCCAGCAGCCCTCGACGGTCTGGAAACACCATATATTTT.

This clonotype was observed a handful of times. The CDR3 DNA follows: TGTGCCAGCAGCTATCAAGCGGGGGCGGGTGAGACCCAGTACTTC. It encodes CASSYQAGAGETQYF. The chain recombines TRBV7-2 with TRBJ2-5; 8 bases map to TRBD2. The CDR3 length is 15 residues. J was trimmed by 5 bases and V by 4 bases; bases with no gene match: 9. CDR1 and CDR2 from the germline V gene are SGHTA and FQGNSA.

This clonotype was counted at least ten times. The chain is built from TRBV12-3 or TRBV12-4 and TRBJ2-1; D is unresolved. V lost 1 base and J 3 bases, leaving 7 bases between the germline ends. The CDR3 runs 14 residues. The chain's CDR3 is CASSLDINYNEQFF. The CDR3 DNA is TGTGCCAGCAGTTTAGACATAAACTACAATGAGCAGTTCTTC.

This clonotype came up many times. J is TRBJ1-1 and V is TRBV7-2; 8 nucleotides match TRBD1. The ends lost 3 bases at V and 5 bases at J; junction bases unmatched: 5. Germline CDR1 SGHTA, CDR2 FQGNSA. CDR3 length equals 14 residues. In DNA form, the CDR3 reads TGTGCCAGCAGCTTTTCCCAGGGGGCGACTGAAGCTTTCTTT. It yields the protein CASSFSQGATEAFF.

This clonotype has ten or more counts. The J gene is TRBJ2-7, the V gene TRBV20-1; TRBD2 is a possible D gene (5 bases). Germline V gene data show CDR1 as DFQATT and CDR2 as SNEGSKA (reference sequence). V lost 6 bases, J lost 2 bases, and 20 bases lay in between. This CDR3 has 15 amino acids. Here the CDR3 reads CSARVAGLAAYEQYF. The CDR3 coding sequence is TGCAGTGCCCGGGTAGCAGGACTTGCCGCCTACGAGCAGTACTTC.

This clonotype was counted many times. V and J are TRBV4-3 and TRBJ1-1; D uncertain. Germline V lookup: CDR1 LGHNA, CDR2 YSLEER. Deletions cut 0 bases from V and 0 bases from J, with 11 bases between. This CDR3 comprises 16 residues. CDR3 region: CASSQDGNSMNTEAFF. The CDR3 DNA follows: TGCGCCAGCAGCCAAGACGGCAATTCCATGAACACTGAAGCTTTCTTT.

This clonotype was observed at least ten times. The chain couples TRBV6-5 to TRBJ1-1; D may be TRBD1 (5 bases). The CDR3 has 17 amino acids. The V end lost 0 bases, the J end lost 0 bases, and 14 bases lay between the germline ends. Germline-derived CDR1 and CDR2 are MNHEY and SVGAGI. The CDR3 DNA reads TGTGCCAGCAGTTACTCGACCTTGGGGACCATGAACACTGAAGCTTTCTTT. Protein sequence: CASSYSTLGTMNTEAFF.

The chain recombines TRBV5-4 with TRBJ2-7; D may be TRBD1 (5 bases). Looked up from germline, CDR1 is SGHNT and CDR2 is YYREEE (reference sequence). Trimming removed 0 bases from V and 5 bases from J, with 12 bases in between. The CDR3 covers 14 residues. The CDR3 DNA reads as TGTGCCAGCAGCTTGGAGCAGGGAAGCGACGAGCAGTACTTC. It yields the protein CASSLEQGSDEQYF.

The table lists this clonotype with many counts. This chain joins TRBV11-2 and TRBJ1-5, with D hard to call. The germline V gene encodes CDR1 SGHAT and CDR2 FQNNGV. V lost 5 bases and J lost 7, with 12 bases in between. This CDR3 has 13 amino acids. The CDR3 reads CASSPSRGQPQHF. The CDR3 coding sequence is TGTGCCAGCAGCCCAAGCAGAGGACAGCCCCAGCATTTT.

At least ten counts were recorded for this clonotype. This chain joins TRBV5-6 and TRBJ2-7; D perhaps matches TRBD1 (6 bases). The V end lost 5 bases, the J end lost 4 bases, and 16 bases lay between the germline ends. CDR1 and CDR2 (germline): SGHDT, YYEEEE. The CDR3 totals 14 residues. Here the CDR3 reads CASRRTGSAYEQYF. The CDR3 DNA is TGTGCCAGCAGGAGAACAGGGTCGGCTTACGAGCAGTACTTC.